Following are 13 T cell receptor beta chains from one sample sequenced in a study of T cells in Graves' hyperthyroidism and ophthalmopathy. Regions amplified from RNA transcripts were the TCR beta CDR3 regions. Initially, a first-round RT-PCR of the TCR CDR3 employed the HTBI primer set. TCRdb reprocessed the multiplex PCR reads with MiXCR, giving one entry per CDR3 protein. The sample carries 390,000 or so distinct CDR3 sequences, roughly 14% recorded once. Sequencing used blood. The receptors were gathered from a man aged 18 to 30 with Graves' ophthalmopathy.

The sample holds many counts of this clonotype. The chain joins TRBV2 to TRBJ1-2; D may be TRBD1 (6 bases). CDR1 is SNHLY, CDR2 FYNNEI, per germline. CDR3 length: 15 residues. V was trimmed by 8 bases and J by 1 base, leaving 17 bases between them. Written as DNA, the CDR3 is TGTGCCAGCCCGGGGGGCCACCTCATTAACTATGGCTACACCTTC. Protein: CASPGGHLINYGYTF. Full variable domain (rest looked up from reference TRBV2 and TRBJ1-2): EPEVTQTPSHQVTQMGQEVILRCVPISNHLYFYWYRQILGQKVEFLVSFYNNEISEKSEIFDDQFSVERPDGSNFTLKIRSTKLEDSAMYFCASPGGHLINYGYTFGSGTRLTVV.

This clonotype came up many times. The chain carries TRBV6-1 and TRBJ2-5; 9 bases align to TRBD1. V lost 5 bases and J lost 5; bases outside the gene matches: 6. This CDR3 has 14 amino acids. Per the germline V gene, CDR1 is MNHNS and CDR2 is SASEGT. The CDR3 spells CASSRGTGSETQYF. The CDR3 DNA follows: TGTGCCAGCAGTCGAGGGACAGGGAGCGAGACCCAGTACTTC.

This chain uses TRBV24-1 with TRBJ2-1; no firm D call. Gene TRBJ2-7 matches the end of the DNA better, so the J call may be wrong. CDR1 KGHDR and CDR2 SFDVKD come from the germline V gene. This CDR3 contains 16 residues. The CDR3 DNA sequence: TGTGCCACCAGTGATTTGAGGTGGGCATCGAGCAATGAGCAGTACTTC. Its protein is CATSDLRWASSNEQYF.

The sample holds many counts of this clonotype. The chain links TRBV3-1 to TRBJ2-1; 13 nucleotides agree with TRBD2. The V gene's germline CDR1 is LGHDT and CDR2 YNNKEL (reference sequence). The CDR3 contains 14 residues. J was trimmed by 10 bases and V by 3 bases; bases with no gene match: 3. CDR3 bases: TGTGCCAGCAGCCAGACTAGCGGGGGGACCGAGCAGTTCTTC. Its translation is CASSQTSGGTEQFF.

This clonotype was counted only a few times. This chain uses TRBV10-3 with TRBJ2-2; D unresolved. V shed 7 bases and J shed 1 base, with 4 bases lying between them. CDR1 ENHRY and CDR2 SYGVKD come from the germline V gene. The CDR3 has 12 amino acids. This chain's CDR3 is CAITRNTGELFF. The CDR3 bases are TGTGCCATCACTAGGAACACCGGGGAGCTGTTTTTT.

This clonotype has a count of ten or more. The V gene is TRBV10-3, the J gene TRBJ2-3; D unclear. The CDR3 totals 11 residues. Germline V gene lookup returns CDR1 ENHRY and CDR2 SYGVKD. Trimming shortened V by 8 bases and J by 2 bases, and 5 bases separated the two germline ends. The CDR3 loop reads CAIGTTDTQYF. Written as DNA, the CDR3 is TGTGCCATCGGCACCACAGATACGCAGTATTTT.

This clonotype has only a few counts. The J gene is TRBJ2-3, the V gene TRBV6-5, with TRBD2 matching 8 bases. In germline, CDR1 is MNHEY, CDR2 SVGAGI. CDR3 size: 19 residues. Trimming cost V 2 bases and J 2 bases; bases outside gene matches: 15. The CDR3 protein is CASSYHRYSTGGNTDTQYF. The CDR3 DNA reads TGTGCCAGCAGTTACCATCGGTACTCGACGGGGGGGAACACAGATACGCAGTATTTT.

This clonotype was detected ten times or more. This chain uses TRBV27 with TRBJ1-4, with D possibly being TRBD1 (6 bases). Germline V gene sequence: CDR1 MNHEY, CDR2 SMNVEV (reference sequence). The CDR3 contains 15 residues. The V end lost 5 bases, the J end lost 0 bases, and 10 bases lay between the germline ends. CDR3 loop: CASSTQGPTNEKLFF. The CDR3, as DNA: TGTGCCAGCAGTACACAGGGCCCAACTAATGAAAAACTGTTTTTT.

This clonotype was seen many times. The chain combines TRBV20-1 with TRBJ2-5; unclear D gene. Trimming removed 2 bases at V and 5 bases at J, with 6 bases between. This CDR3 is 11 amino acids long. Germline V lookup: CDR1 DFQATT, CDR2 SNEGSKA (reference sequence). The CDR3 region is CSARLVETQYF. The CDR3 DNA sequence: TGCAGTGCTAGACTAGTCGAGACCCAGTACTTC.

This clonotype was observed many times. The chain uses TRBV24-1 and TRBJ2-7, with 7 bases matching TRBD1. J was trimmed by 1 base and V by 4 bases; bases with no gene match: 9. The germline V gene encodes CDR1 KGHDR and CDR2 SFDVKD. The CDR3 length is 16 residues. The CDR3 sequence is CATSDTGTASSYEQYF. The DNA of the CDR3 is TGTGCCACCAGTGACACCGGGACAGCTTCGTCCTACGAGCAGTACTTC.

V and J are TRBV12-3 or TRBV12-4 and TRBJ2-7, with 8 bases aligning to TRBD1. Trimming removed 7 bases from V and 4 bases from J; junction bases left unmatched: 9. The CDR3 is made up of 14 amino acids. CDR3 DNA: TGTGCCAGCACTCCTACAGGGGGATGGTACGAGCAGTACTTC. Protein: CASTPTGGWYEQYF.

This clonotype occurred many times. This chain's CDR3 is CASSQEAAGQGAFF. As DNA, the CDR3 is TGTGCCAGCAGCCAAGAAGCGGCGGGACAGGGGGCTTTCTTT. The V and J genes are TRBV3-1 and TRBJ1-1; 10 bases agree with TRBD1. The V segment lost 0 bases and the J segment 11 bases; nucleotides outside the gene matches: 6. The CDR3 has 14 residues. Germline CDR1 is LGHDT and CDR2 is YNNKEL (reference sequence).

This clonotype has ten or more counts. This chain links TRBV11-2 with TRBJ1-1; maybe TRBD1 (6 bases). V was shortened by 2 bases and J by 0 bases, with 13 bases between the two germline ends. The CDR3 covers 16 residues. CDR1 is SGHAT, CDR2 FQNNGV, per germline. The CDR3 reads CASSLWDTSMNTEAFF. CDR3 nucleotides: TGTGCCAGCAGCTTATGGGACACCTCCATGAACACTGAAGCTTTCTTT.